A selection of T cell receptor beta chains follows, all from one sample in a study of shared clonotypes between healthy human individuals. The method was immunoSEQ multiplex PCR; TCRdb's version includes in-frame clones alone and lacks a portion of them. The sample shows over a million clones, roughly 96% of them seen only once. Sequenced material: naive CD4+ T cells sorted from blood. These receptors were collected from a man between 25 and 39 years old in good health. Both conserved end residues are part of each CDR3. Each record gives: D gene, V gene, clone size, J gene, CDR3 DNA, CDR3 protein. A D gene is named only where the DNA matches it firmly. The size of a clone is reported for some rows only, either as once, few or many, or as a class for expanded clones.

>NA|TRBV2|NA|TRBJ1-5
TGTGCCAGCAATCGGGAAGGCAATCAGCCCCAGCATTTT
CASNREGNQPQHF
>NA|TRBV28|NA|TRBJ1-3
TGTGCCAGCAGTTTTCTTACGGGGGCTGGAAACACCATATATTTT
CASSFLTGAGNTIYF
>NA|TRBV6-1|NA|TRBJ2-5
TGTGCCAGCAGTGAAGCGGAAGAGACCCAGTACTTC
CASSEAEETQYF
>TRBD2|TRBV15|NA|TRBJ2-7
TGTGCCACCAGCAGAGCGGGTCTAGCGGGATCCTACGAGCAGTACTTC
CATSRAGLAGSYEQYF
>NA|TRBV28|NA|TRBJ2-4
TGTGCCAGCAGTTTAGGTTACAGGTCGGCCATTCAGTACTTC
CASSLGYRSAIQYF
>NA|TRBV5-4|NA|TRBJ2-3
TGTGCCAGCCCGTCCTTGAGCGTCCAAAGCACAGATACGCAGTATTTT
CASPSLSVQSTDTQYF
>NA|TRBV9|NA|TRBJ1-5
TGTGCCAGCAGCGTAGACAGTCATAGCAATCAGCCCCAGCATTTT
CASSVDSHSNQPQHF
>NA|TRBV5-1|NA|TRBJ2-1
TGCGCCAGCAGCTTCGAACTGGGTAGGTTTGACAATGAGCAGTTCTTC
CASSFELGRFDNEQFF
>NA|TRBV5-6|NA|TRBJ2-7
TGTGCCAGCAGCCGTATTTTCAACGAGCAGTACTTC
CASSRIFNEQYF
>NA|TRBV10-2|NA|TRBJ2-5
TGCGCCAGCAGTGAGTCGCCCGGACACCCCGGGGTTTCGGAGACCCAGTACTTC
CASSESPGHPGVSETQYF
>NA|TRBV7-9|NA|TRBJ1-1
TGTGCCAGCAGCTTAGCTTTCACTGAAGCTTTCTTT
CASSLAFTEAFF
>NA|TRBV6-5|NA|TRBJ2-1
TGTGCCAGCAGTCCGGGGACCTACACCAATGAGCAGTTCTTC
CASSPGTYTNEQFF
>TRBD2|TRBV19|NA|TRBJ2-1
TGTGCCAGTAGTATGCTACCTAGCGGTAACAATGAGCAGTTCTTC
CASSMLPSGNNEQFF
>TRBD1|TRBV5-8|NA|TRBJ2-5
TGTGCCAGCAGCGACCCCGGGACAGGCGCAAAGACCCAGTACTTC
CASSDPGTGAKTQYF
>NA|TRBV6-1|once|TRBJ1-4
TGTGCCAGCAGTTCGGACTTCCCGGCCGTGTCGAAACTGTTTTTT
CASSSDFPAVSKLFF
>TRBD2|TRBV7-9|NA|TRBJ2-3
TGTGCCAGCAGCGACGGGACTATCACAGATACGCAGTATTTT
CASSDGTITDTQYF
>TRBD2|TRBV5-1|NA|TRBJ2-3
TGCGCCAGCAGCCTCGGGACTAGCGGGATACTGGATACGCAGTATTTT
CASSLGTSGILDTQYF
>NA|TRBV6-1|once|TRBJ2-1
TGTGCCAGCAGTGTTCGGCGGATCGAGCAGTTCTTC
CASSVRRIEQFF
>NA|TRBV27|NA|TRBJ2-5
TGTGCCAGCAGTTTATCGGCGGCGTGGGCGGGAGAGACCCAGTACTTC
CASSLSAAWAGETQYF
>NA|TRBV16|NA|TRBJ2-7
TGTGCCAGCAGCCAATCGAATCCAAAGTACTTC
CASSQSNPKYF
>TRBD1|TRBV6-1|NA|TRBJ2-6
TGTGCCAGCAGTGACCGACAGGGGTCTGGGGCCAACGTCCTGACTTTC
CASSDRQGSGANVLTF
>TRBD2|TRBV7-2|NA|TRBJ2-1
TGTGCCAGCAGCTTAGTAGGCGCGGGAGGACACAATGAGCAGTTCTTC
CASSLVGAGGHNEQFF
>NA|TRBV5-1|NA|TRBJ2-1
TGCGCCAGCAGCATGACAGGACCTAGGGATGAGCAGTTCTTC
CASSMTGPRDEQFF
>NA|TRBV5-5|NA|TRBJ2-1
TGTGCCAGCAGCTTAAGGGCCGATTTTAGCAATGAGCAGTTCTTC
CASSLRADFSNEQFF
>NA|TRBV28|once|TRBJ2-7
TGTGCCACCCTACGGGGGGACACCTACGAGCAGTACTTC
CATLRGDTYEQYF
>NA|TRBV4-1|NA|TRBJ1-4
TGCGCCAGCAGCCAAGTAGGGCTCGCTAATGAAAAACTGTTTTTT
CASSQVGLANEKLFF
>TRBD2|TRBV30|NA|TRBJ2-5
TGTGCCTGGAGTGGGCTAGCGGGAGGGCCGCAAGAGACCCAGTACTTC
CAWSGLAGGPQETQYF
>NA|TRBV5-4|NA|TRBJ2-1
TGTGCCAGCAGCCCTCCTAGGGGCAGGGTGCGTGAGCAGTTCTTC
CASSPPRGRVREQFF
>NA|TRBV5-1|NA|TRBJ1-2
TGCGCCAGCAGCCGACAGGAACCTAACTATGGCTACACCTTC
CASSRQEPNYGYTF
>NA|TRBV7-9|NA|TRBJ2-1
TGTGCCAGCAGCTTAGCAGGTACCGCTAGCGACAATGAGCAGTTCTTC
CASSLAGTASDNEQFF
>NA|TRBV6-1|NA|TRBJ2-5
TGTGCCAGCAGTGTAGGCAGGGTCACGTCGATCCCTCGGGAGACCCAGTACTTC
CASSVGRVTSIPRETQYF
>NA|TRBV5-1|NA|TRBJ2-7
TGCGCCAGCAGTCGTGGGAGCGGAGGGAAGGAGCAGTACTTC
CASSRGSGGKEQYF
>TRBD2|TRBV5-1|NA|TRBJ2-7
TGCGCCAGCAGCACTGGACTAGCGGGAGACTACGAGCAGTACTTC
CASSTGLAGDYEQYF
>NA|TRBV30|NA|TRBJ2-4
TGTGCCTGGAGTGGGGGGGCCAAAAACATTCAGTACTTC
CAWSGGAKNIQYF
>NA|TRBV11-2|NA|TRBJ2-1
TGTGCCAGCAGCTGGACCCAGGGTGATGAGCAGTTCTTC
CASSWTQGDEQFF
>TRBD2|TRBV6-1|NA|TRBJ2-7
TGTGCCAGCAGTGCACTAGCGGGAGGTCACGACGAGCAGTACTTC
CASSALAGGHDEQYF
>TRBD2|TRBV9|NA|TRBJ2-3
TGTGCCAGCAGCGTGATTAGCGGGAGAGATACGCAGTATTTT
CASSVISGRDTQYF
>NA|TRBV2|NA|TRBJ2-7
TGTGCCAGCAGTGAAATCTCAGGGATTAAGATGTACGAGCAGTACTTC
CASSEISGIKMYEQYF
>NA|TRBV7-2|NA|TRBJ2-7
TGTGCCAGCACTGGGTCATTCTACGAGCAGTACTTC
CASTGSFYEQYF
>TRBD1|TRBV28|NA|TRBJ2-7
TGTGCCAGCAGCCGACCGGGACAGGGTATCCACGAGCAGTACTTC
CASSRPGQGIHEQYF
>NA|TRBV19|NA|TRBJ1-5
TGTGCCAGTAGTATCACCCCTCAACTTCAGCCCCAGCATTTT
CASSITPQLQPQHF
>TRBD1|TRBV5-1|NA|TRBJ1-4
TGCGCCAGCAGCTACCAACAGGGGAAGAATGAAAAACTGTTTTTT
CASSYQQGKNEKLFF
>NA|TRBV12-2|NA|TRBJ2-3
TGTGCAAGTCGCTTAGTGGTGTGGGCCGACCGGGCAGATACGCAGTATTTT
CASRLVVWADRADTQYF
>NA|TRBV28|NA|TRBJ1-1
TGTGCCAGCAGTTTATCCTCCGGCAGGCTTACTGAAGCTTTCTTT
CASSLSSGRLTEAFF
>TRBD1|TRBV2|NA|TRBJ2-3
TGTGCCAGCAGTCCCGGACAGGGAAGCACAGATACGCAGTATTTT
CASSPGQGSTDTQYF
>NA|TRBV19|NA|TRBJ2-4
TGTGCCAGCACTACGCCGGGACTCAGGGCCAAAAACATTCAGTACTTC
CASTTPGLRAKNIQYF
>NA|TRBV5-6|NA|TRBJ2-1
TGTGCCAGCAGCTTGGGCAGGGCCTGGGCCGGAGGTGAGCAGTTCTTC
CASSLGRAWAGGEQFF
>NA|TRBV18|once|TRBJ1-2
TGTGCCAGCTCACCCTTGGATGCGGTAGGTGGTTCTAGGACCTTC
CASSPLDAVGGSRTF
>TRBD2|TRBV18|NA|TRBJ2-3
TGTGCCAGCTCACCATTTGCGACTAGCGGGAGGGTGAACACAGATACGCAGTATTTT
CASSPFATSGRVNTDTQYF
>NA|TRBV6-1|NA|TRBJ1-4
TGTGCCAGCAATGGGGGGATAGGAACTAATGAAAAACTGTTTTTT
CASNGGIGTNEKLFF
>NA|TRBV7-9|NA|TRBJ2-5
TGTGCCAGCAGCTTGATAGGGCCCACTCTGCTACTACAAGAGACCCAGTACTTC
CASSLIGPTLLLQETQYF
>NA|TRBV18|NA|TRBJ1-2
TGTGCCAGCTCCCCAACCATTGAGGGTAGGAACTATGGCTACACCTTC
CASSPTIEGRNYGYTF
>TRBD2|TRBV18|NA|TRBJ2-3
TGTGCCAGCGACGGGGTAGCGGGAACAGGCACAGATACGCAGTATTTT
CASDGVAGTGTDTQYF